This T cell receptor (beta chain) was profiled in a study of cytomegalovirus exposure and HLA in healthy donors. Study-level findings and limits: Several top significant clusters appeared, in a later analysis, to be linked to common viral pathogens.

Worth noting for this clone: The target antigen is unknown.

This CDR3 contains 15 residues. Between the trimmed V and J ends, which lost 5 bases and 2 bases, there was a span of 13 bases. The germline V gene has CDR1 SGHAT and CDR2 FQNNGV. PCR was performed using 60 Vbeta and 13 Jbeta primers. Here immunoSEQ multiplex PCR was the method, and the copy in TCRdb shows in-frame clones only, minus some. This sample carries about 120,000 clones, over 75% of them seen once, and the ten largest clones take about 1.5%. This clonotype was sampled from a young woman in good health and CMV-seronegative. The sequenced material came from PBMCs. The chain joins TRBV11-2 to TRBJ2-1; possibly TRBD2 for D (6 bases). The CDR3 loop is CASSLLALTYNEQFF. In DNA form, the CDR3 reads TGTGCCAGCAGCCTTCTAGCGCTAACCTACAATGAGCAGTTCTTC.